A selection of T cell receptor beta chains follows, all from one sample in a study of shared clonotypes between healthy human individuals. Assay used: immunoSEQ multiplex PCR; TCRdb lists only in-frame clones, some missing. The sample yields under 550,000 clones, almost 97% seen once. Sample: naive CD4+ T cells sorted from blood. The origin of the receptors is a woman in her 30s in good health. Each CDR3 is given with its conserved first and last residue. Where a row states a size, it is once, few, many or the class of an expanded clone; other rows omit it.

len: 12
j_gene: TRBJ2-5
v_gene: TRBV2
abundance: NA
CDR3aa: CASSVLGETQYF

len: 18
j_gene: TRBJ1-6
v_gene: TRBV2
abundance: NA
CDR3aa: CASSEARGDSSYNSPLHF

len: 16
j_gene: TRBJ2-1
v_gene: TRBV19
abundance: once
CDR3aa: CASRSLAGGRYNEQFF

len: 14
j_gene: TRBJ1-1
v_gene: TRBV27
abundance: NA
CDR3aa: CASSLSPWGQGAFF

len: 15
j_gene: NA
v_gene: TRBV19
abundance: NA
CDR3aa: CASSGSLGEAYEQYF

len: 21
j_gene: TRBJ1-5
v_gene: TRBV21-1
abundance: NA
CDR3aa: CASSKEISDRVKPYSNQPQHF

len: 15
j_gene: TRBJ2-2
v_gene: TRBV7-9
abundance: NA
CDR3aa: CASRQTSANTGELFF

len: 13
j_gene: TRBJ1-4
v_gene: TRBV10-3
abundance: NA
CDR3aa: CAISPGGYEKLFF

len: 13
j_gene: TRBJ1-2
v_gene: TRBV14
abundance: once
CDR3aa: CASRRQGGYGYTF

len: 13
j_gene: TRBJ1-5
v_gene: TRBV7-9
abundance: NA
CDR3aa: CASSFRKEEPQHF

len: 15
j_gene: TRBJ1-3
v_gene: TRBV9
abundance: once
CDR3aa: CASSVEPLSGNTIYF

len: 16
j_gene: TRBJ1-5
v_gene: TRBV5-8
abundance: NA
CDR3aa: CASSLGGTGQNQPQHF

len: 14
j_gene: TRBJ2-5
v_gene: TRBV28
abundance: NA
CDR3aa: CASSRPLGIETQYF

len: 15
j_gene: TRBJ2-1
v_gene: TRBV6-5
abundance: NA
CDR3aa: CASRSSGSSYNEQFF

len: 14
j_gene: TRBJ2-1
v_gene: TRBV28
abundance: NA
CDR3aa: CASRTSGRGNEQFF

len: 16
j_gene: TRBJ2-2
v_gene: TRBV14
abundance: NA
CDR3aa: CASSQTLSTDTGELFF

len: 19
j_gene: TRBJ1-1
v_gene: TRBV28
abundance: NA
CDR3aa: CASSLTPKFIRALGTEAFF

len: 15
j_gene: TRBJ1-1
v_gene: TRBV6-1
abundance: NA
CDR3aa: CASSDGTGGRTEAFF

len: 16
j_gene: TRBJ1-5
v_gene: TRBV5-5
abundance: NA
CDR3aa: CASSLERTGSHQPQHF

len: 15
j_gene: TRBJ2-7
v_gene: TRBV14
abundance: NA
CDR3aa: CASSQRTSGSGEQYF

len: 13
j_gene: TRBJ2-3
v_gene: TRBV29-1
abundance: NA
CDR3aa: CSVLDRVIDTQYF

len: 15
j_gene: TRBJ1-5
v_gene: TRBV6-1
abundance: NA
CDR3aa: CASSEVRGGNQPQHF

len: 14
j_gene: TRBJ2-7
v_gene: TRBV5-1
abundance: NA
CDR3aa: CASSLAGGDYEQYF

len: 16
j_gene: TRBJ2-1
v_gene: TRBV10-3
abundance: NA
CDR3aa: CAISLAGISSYNEQFF

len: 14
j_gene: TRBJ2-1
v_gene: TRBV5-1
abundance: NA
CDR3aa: CASSTGLRNNEQFF

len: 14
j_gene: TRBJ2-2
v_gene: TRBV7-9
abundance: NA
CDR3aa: CATGAGTATGELFF

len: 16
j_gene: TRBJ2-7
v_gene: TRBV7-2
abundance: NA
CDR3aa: CASSLGGALSSYEQYF

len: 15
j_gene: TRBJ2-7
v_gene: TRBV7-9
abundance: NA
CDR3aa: CASSSRTQDPTEQYF

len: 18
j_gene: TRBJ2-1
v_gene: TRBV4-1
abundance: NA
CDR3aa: CASSQRTSGALLYNEQFF

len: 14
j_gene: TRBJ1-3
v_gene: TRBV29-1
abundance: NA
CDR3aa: CSVQQGLSGNTIYF

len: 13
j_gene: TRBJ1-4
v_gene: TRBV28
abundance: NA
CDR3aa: CASRGVWGEKLFF

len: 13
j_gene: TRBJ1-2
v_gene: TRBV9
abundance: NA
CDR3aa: CASSTTELNGYTF

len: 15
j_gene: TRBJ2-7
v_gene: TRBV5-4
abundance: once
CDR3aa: CASSLSGLKPYEQYF

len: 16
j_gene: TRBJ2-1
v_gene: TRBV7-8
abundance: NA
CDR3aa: CASSLGPSVSYNEQFF

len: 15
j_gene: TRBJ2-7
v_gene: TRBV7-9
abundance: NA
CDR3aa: CASSLANGQTYEQYF

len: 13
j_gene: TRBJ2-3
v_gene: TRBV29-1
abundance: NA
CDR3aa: CSVERGQGGTQYF

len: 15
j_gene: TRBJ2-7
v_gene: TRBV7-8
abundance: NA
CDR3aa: CASSLELAGGGEQYF

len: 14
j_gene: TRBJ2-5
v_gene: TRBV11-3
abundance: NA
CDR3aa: CASSPGLAALEQYF

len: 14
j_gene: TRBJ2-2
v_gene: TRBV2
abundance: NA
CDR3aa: CASQTSGRAGELFF

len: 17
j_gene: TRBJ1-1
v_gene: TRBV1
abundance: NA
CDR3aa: CTSSHPQVPTLWTEAFF

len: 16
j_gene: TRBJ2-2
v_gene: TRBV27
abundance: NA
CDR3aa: CASSPRDSVQTGELFF